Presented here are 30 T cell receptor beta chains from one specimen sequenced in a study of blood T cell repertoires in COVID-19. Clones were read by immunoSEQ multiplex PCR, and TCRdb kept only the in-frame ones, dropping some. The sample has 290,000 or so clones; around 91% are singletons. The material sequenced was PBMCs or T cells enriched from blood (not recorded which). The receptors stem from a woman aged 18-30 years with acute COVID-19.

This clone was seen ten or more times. In DNA form, the CDR3 reads TGTGCCAGCAGCCACAGGGGCCCCTATGGCTACACCTTC. It specifies CASSHRGPYGYTF. This chain links TRBV6-5 with TRBJ1-2; 7 nucleotides agree with TRBD1. The CDR3 has 13 residues. Trimming removed 6 bases from V and 4 bases from J; junction bases left unmatched: 5. Germline assignment: CDR1 MNHEY and CDR2 SVGAGI.

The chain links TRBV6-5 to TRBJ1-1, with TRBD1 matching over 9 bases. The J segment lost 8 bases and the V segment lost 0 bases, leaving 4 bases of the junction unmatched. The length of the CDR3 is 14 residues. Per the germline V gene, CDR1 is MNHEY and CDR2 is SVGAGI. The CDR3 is CASSYSSQGAEAFF. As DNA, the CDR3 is TGTGCCAGCAGTTACTCGTCACAGGGGGCGGAAGCTTTCTTT.

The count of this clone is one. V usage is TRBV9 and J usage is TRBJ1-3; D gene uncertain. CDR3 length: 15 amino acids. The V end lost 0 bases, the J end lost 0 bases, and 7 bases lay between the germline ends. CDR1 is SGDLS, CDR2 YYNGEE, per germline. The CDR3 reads CASSVGGDSGNTIYF. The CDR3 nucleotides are TGTGCCAGCAGCGTAGGGGGAGACTCTGGAAACACCATATATTTT.

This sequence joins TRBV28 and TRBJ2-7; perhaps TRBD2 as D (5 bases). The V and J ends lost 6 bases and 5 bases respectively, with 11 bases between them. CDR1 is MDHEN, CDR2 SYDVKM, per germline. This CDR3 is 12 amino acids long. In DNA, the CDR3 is TGTGCCAGCAGGAGCTCCGGGGACGAGCAGTACTTC. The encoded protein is CASRSSGDEQYF.

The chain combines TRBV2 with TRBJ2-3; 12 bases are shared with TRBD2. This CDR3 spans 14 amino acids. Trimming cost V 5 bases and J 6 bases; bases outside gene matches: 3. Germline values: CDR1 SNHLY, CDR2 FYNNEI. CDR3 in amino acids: CASSRLAGVDTQYF. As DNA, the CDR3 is TGTGCCAGCAGTAGACTAGCGGGGGTGGATACGCAGTATTTT.

This CDR3 is CASSLGPPEGEQYF. The CDR3 nucleotides read TGCGCCAGCAGCCTGGGACCGCCGGAGGGCGAGCAGTACTTC. The chain is built from TRBV5-1 and TRBJ2-7; D possibly corresponds to TRBD2 (6 bases). The CDR3 extends over 14 amino acids. The germline V gene encodes CDR1 SGHRS and CDR2 YFSETQ. V lost 4 bases, J lost 6 bases, and 17 bases lay in between.

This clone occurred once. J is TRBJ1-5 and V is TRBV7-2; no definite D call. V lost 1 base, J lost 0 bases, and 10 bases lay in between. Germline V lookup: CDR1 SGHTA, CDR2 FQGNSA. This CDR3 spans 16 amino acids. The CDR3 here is CASSLGASNSNQPQHF. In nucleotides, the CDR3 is TGTGCCAGCAGCTTAGGGGCGAGTAATAGCAATCAGCCCCAGCATTTT. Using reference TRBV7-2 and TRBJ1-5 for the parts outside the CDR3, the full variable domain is GAGVSQSPSNKVTEKGKDVELRCDPISGHTALYWYRQSLGQGLEFLIYFQGNSAPDKSGLPSDRFSAERTGGSVSTLTIQRTQQEDSAVYLCASSLGASNSNQPQHFGDGTRLSIL.

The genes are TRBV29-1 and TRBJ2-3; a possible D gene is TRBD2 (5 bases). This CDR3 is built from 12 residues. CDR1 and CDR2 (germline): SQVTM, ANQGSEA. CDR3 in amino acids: CSLEGSTDTQYF. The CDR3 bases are TGCAGTCTCGAGGGTAGCACAGATACGCAGTATTTT.

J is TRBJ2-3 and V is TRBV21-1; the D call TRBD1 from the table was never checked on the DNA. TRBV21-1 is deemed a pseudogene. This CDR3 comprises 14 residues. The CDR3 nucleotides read TGTGCCAGCAGCAAAGATTCTACCACAGATGCGCAGTATTTT. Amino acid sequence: CASSKDSTTDAQYF.

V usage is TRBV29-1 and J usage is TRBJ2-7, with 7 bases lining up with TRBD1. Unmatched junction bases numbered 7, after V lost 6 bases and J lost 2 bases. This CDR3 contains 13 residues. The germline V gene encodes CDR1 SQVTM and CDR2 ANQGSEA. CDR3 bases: TGCAGCGTATCGTACGGGACAGCCTACGAGCAGTACTTC. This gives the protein CSVSYGTAYEQYF.

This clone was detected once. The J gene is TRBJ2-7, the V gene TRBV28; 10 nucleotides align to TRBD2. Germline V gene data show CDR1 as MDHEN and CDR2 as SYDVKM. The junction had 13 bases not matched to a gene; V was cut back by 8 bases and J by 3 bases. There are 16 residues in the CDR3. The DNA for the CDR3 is TGTGCCAGCCGGAGCGGGGGGGGGCCTAGAGTCTACGAGCAGTACTTC. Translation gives CASRSGGGPRVYEQYF.

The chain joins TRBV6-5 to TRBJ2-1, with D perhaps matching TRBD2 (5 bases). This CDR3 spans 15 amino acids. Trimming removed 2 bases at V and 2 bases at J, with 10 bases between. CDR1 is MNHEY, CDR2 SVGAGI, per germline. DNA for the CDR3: TGTGCCAGCAGTTACGAAGGAGGCGCCTACAATGAGCAGTTCTTC. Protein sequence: CASSYEGGAYNEQFF.

CDR3 coding DNA: TGTGCCAGCACTCAAACTGCCGGGACAGGGATCTACGAGCAGTACTTC. Residues: CASTQTAGTGIYEQYF. The chain is built from TRBV27 and TRBJ2-7; 9 bases are a match to TRBD1. The CDR3 length is 16 residues. The germline gives CDR1 MNHEY, CDR2 SMNVEV (reference sequence). V lost 7 bases, J lost 3 bases, and 13 bases stayed unmatched.

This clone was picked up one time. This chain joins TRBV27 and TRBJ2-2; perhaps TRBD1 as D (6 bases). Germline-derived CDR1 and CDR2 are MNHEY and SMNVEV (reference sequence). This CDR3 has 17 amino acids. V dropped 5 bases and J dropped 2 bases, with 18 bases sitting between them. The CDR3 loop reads CASSNGAGTSNTGELFF. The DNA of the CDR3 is TGTGCCAGCAGTAATGGCGCTGGGACATCCAACACCGGGGAGCTGTTTTTT.

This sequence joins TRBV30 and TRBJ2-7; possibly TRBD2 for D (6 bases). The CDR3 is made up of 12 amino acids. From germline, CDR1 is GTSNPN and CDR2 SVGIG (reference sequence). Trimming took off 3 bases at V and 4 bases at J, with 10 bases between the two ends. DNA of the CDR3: TGTGCCTGGAGCGGGAGTCTATACGAGCAGTACTTC. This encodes CAWSGSLYEQYF.

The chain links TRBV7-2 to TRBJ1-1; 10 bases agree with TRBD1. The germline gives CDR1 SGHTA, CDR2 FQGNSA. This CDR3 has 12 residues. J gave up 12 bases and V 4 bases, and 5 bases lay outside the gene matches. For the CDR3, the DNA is TGTGCCAGCAGCTCCCCGGACAGGGGGACTTTCTTT. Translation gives CASSSPDRGTFF.

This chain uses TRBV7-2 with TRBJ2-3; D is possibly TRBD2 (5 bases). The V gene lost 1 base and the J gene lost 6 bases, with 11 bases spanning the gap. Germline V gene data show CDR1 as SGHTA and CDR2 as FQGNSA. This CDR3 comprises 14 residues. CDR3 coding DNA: TGTGCCAGCAGCTTAGATCGATCGGGGGATACGCAGTATTTT. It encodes CASSLDRSGDTQYF.

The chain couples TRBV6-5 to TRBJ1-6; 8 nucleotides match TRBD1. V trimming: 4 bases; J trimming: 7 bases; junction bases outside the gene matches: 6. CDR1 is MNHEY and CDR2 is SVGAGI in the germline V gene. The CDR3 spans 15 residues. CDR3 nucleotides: TGTGCCAGCAGTTTACGACAGGGGAACAATTCACCCCTCCACTTT. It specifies CASSLRQGNNSPLHF.

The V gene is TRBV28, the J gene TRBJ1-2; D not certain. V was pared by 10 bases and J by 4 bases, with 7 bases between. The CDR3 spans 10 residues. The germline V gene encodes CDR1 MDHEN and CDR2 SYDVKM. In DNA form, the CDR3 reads TGTGCCATCCGGGGCTATGGCTACACCTTC. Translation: CAIRGYGYTF.

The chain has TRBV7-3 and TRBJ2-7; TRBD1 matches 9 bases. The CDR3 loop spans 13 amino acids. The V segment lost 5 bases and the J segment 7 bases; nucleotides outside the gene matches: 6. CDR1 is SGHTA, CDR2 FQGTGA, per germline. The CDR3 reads CASSQGQGREQYF. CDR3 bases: TGTGCCAGCAGCCAGGGACAGGGTCGGGAGCAGTACTTC. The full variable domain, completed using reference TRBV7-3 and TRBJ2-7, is GAGVSQTPSNKVTEKGKYVELRCDPISGHTALYWYRQSLGQGPEFLIYFQGTGAADDSGLPNDRFFAVRPEGSVSTLKIQRTERGDSAVYLCASSQGQGREQYFGPGTRLTVT.

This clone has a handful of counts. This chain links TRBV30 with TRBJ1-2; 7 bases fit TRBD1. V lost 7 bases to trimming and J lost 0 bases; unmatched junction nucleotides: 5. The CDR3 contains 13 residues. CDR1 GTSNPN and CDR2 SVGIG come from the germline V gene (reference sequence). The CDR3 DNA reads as TGTGCCTTCAGACAGGGACCTAACTATGGCTACACCTTC. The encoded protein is CAFRQGPNYGYTF.

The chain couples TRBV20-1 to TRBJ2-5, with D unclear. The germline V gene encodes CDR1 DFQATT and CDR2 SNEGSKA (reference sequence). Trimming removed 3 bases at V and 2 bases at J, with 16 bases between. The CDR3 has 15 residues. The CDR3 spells CSASLNAAPQETQYF. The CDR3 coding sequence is TGCAGTGCTAGTCTTAATGCAGCGCCTCAAGAGACCCAGTACTTC.

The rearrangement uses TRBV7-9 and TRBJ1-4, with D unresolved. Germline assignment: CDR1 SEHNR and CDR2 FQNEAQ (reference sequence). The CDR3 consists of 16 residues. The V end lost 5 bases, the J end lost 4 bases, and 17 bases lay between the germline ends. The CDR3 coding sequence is TGTGCCAGCAGCCCCGCCCGAGCGGTGCTTAATGAAAAACTGTTTTTT. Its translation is CASSPARAVLNEKLFF. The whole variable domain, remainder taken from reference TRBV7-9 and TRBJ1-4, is DTGVSQNPRHKITKRGQNVTFRCDPISEHNRLYWYRQTLGQGPEFLTYFQNEAQLEKSRLLSDRFSAERPKGSFSTLEIQRTEQGDSAMYLCASSPARAVLNEKLFFGSGTQLSVL.

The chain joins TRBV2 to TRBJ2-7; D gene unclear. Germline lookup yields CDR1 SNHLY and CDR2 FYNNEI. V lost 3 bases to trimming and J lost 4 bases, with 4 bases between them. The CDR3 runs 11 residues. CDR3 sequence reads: CASSDGYEQYF. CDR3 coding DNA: TGTGCCAGCAGTGACGGTTACGAGCAGTACTTC.

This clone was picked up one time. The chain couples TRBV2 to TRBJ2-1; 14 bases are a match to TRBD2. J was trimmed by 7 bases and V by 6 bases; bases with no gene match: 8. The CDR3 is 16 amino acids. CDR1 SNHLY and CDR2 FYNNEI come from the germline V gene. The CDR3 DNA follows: TGTGCCAGCAGAGGGACTGGGACTAGCGGGAGTAATGAGCAGTTCTTC. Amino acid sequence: CASRGTGTSGSNEQFF.

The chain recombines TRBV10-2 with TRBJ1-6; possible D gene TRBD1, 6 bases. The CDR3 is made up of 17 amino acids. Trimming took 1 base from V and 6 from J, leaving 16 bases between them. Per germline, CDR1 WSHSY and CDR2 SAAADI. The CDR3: CASSEYRGGAGNSPLHF. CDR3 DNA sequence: TGCGCCAGCAGTGAGTATCGGGGGGGGGCGGGTAATTCACCCCTCCACTTT.

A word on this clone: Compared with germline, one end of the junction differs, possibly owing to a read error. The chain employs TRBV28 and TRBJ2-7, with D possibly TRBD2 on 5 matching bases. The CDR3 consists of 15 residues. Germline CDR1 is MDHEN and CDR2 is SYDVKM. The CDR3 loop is CASTLTASGSYEQYF. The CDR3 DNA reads TGTGCCAGCACTTTAACAGCTTCGGGGTCCTACGAGCAGTACTTC.

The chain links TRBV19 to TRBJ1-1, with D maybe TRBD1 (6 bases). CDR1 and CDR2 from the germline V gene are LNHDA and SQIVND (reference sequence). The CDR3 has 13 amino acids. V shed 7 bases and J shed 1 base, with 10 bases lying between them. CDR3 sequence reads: CASTKQGNTEAFF. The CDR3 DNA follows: TGTGCCAGTACCAAACAGGGGAACACTGAAGCTTTCTTT.

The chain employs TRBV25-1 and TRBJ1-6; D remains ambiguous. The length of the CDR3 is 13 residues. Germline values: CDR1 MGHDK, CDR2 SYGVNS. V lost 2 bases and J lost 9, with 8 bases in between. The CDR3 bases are TGTGCCAGCAGTGAAAACCGGGGTTCACCCCTCCACTTT. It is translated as CASSENRGSPLHF.

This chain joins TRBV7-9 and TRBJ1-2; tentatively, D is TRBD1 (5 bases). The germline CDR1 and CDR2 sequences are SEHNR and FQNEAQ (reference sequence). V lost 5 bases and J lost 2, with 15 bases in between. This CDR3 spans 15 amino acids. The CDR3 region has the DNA TGTGCCAGCAGCACTACGAGCGGGGCAAACTATGGCTACACCTTC. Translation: CASSTTSGANYGYTF.